A single sample is the source of the 24 T cell receptor beta chains below, sequenced in a study of cytomegalovirus exposure and HLA in healthy donors. Primers for the PCR totalled 60 Vbeta and 13 Jbeta. TCRdb's copy holds only in-frame clones and misses some; the assay was immunoSEQ multiplex PCR. The sample contains about 160,000 clones, less than 85% of which appear only once. Material for sequencing was PBMCs. These receptors were obtained from a man aged 55-75 years in good health and CMV-seronegative.

The chain recombines TRBV11-1 with TRBJ2-7, with 9 bases aligning to TRBD1. CDR1 SGHAT and CDR2 FQDESV come from the germline V gene (reference sequence). The CDR3 covers 12 residues. The V segment lost 11 bases and the J segment 2 bases; nucleotides outside the gene matches: 4. CDR3: CAPWDRAYEQYF. The CDR3 DNA sequence: TGTGCCCCTTGGGACAGGGCCTACGAGCAGTACTTC.

This clone turned up a few times. This chain uses TRBV27 with TRBJ2-6; 10 bases agree with TRBD1. Trimming removed 7 bases from V and 2 bases from J; junction bases left unmatched: 17. The CDR3 contains 20 residues. Germline V gene lookup returns CDR1 MNHEY and CDR2 SMNVEV (reference sequence). In nucleotides, the CDR3 is TGTGCCAGCACTCCTTTAGACAGGGGGCTGATAGGGCCTGGGGCCAACGTCCTGACTTTC. Amino acid sequence: CASTPLDRGLIGPGANVLTF.

Only a few counts were recorded for this clone. This chain connects TRBV19 to TRBJ2-6; maybe TRBD2 (5 bases). The germline gives CDR1 LNHDA, CDR2 SQIVND (reference sequence). The CDR3 runs to 16 residues. The V end lost 0 bases, the J end lost 1 base, and 7 bases lay between the germline ends. The CDR3: CASSIDGLSGANVLTF. In DNA, the CDR3 is TGTGCCAGTAGTATAGATGGACTGTCTGGGGCCAACGTCCTGACTTTC.

This clone came up once. V gene TRBV6-5 combines with J gene TRBJ2-7; 8 positions match TRBD2. V lost 6 bases to trimming and J lost 2 bases; unmatched junction nucleotides: 9. Germline lookup yields CDR1 MNHEY and CDR2 SVGAGI. The CDR3 consists of 15 residues. The CDR3: CASRTGGGLPYEQYF. In DNA form, the CDR3 reads TGTGCCAGCAGGACCGGGGGGGGTCTCCCCTACGAGCAGTACTTC.

The rearrangement joins TRBV5-1 to TRBJ1-4; D may be TRBD1 (6 bases). Germline CDR1 reads SGHRS; CDR2 reads YFSETQ. The CDR3 totals 18 residues. Trimming pared 2 bases from V and 4 bases from J, leaving 21 bases between. The CDR3 nucleotides read TGCGCCAGCAGCTTCGGACGTGATACACAGGGAGTTAATGAAAAACTGTTTTTT. Translation gives CASSFGRDTQGVNEKLFF.

Here the CDR3 reads CASSVAEGYGYTF. CDR3 in DNA: TGTGCCAGCAGCGTAGCGGAGGGATACGGCTACACCTTC. The rearrangement links TRBV9 to TRBJ1-2; D ambiguous. The CDR3 has 13 amino acids. The germline V gene has CDR1 SGDLS and CDR2 YYNGEE. V lost 0 bases, J lost 8 bases, and 11 bases lay in between.

The J gene is TRBJ2-1, the V gene TRBV4-1, with TRBD2 matching 10 bases. This CDR3 region has 15 residues. V lost 2 bases to trimming and J lost 5 bases; unmatched junction nucleotides: 3. Germline assignment: CDR1 MGHRA and CDR2 YSYEKL. CDR3 sequence (DNA): TGCGCCAGCAGCCAACTAGCGGGAGTAGACAATGAGCAGTTCTTC. Encoded protein: CASSQLAGVDNEQFF.

The chain recombines TRBV7-6 with TRBJ2-1; D might be TRBD2 (5 bases). V lost 1 base and J 10 bases, leaving 17 bases between the germline ends. The germline V gene has CDR1 SGHVS and CDR2 FNYEAQ. This CDR3 is built from 15 residues. CDR3 amino acids: CASSLGSSGNREQFF. The CDR3 DNA reads as TGTGCCAGCAGCTTAGGTTCGTCGGGGAATCGGGAGCAGTTCTTC.

Comment on this clone: Other DNA sequences of this sample code for an identical CDR3. This rearrangement joins TRBV28 to TRBJ1-2; perhaps TRBD1 as D (5 bases). The CDR3 loop spans 12 amino acids. Germline CDR1 and CDR2: MDHEN and SYDVKM. Trimming pared 2 bases from V and 5 bases from J, leaving 6 bases between. The DNA for the CDR3 is TGTGCCAGCAGTTTACAGGGTTATGGCTACACCTTC. Amino acid sequence: CASSLQGYGYTF.

This chain links TRBV15 with TRBJ2-1; TRBD2 agrees at 9 bases. This CDR3 is built from 18 residues. Unmatched junction bases numbered 13, after V lost 1 base and J lost 6 bases. The germline gives CDR1 LNHNV, CDR2 YYDKDF (reference sequence). CDR3 DNA: TGTGCCACCAGCAGAGTTTTGGGGGCGGGGGGGCGATCCAATGAGCAGTTCTTC. Its translation is CATSRVLGAGGRSNEQFF.

The chain uses TRBV7-3 and TRBJ2-7, with D possibly TRBD1 on 8 matching bases. Germline-derived CDR1 and CDR2 are SGHTA and FQGTGA. Trimming stripped 5 bases from V and 6 bases from J, with 14 bases between. This CDR3 is built from 13 residues. Here the CDR3 reads CASSRTGGGEQYF. The CDR3 DNA is TGTGCCAGCAGCCGAACAGGGGGGGGCGAGCAGTACTTC.

The chain links TRBV7-9 to TRBJ2-5, with 9 bases fitting TRBD1. Germline V lookup: CDR1 SEHNR, CDR2 FQNEAQ (reference sequence). This CDR3 contains 14 residues. V shed 3 bases, J shed 4 bases, and the junction held 3 bases outside the gene matches. CDR3 amino acids: CASSFGTGLETQYF. The DNA of the CDR3 is TGTGCCAGCAGCTTCGGGACAGGGCTAGAGACCCAGTACTTC.

This chain links TRBV6-5 with TRBJ2-2, with D tentatively TRBD1 (6 bases). Germline CDR1 reads MNHEY; CDR2 reads SVGAGI. The V end was cut by 6 bases, the J end by 5 bases, with 7 bases between. The CDR3 covers 12 residues. DNA of the CDR3: TGTGCCAGCAGGGACAGAACCGGGGAGCTGTTTTTT. This codes for CASRDRTGELFF.

The chain is built from TRBV4-2 and TRBJ1-2, with 12 bases that match TRBD1. The CDR3 runs to 15 residues. Germline values: CDR1 LGHNA, CDR2 YNFKEQ. The V and J ends lost 7 bases and 4 bases, in that order; junction bases with no gene match: 7. CDR3: CASNPGTGGIYGYTF. CDR3 bases: TGTGCCAGCAACCCCGGGACAGGGGGCATCTATGGCTACACCTTC.

This clone appeared a few times. The chain is built from TRBV6-5 and TRBJ1-5; 9 nucleotides line up with TRBD1. CDR1 is MNHEY, CDR2 SVGAGI, per germline. This CDR3 region has 14 residues. V lost 4 bases to trimming and J lost 5 bases; unmatched junction nucleotides: 3. This CDR3 is CASSWDREDQPQHF. The CDR3 nucleotides read TGTGCCAGCAGTTGGGACAGGGAGGATCAGCCCCAGCATTTT.

This clone occurred once. This rearrangement joins TRBV9 to TRBJ1-5; 8 nucleotides line up with TRBD1. Per germline, CDR1 SGDLS and CDR2 YYNGEE. With V trimmed by 0 bases and J by 7 bases, 12 bases remained unmatched. The CDR3 length is 17 residues. The CDR3 spells CASSVAPTGDFYQPQHF. The CDR3 DNA sequence: TGTGCCAGCAGCGTAGCCCCGACAGGGGATTTCTACCAGCCCCAGCATTTT.

The chain recombines TRBV6-1 with TRBJ2-4; 8 nucleotides match TRBD1. The CDR3 has 17 amino acids. Germline V gene sequence: CDR1 MNHNS, CDR2 SASEGT. The J segment lost 7 bases and the V segment lost 2 bases, leaving 13 bases of the junction unmatched. Here the CDR3 DNA reads TGTGCCAGCAGTGAATTAGCAGGGGGCGTCCAACGGAACATTCAGTACTTC. As protein: CASSELAGGVQRNIQYF.

This chain uses TRBV19 with TRBJ1-2, with no clear D. There are 14 residues in the CDR3. Germline lookup yields CDR1 LNHDA and CDR2 SQIVND (reference sequence). V lost 9 bases, J lost 5 bases, and 19 bases lay in between. This CDR3 reads CASKDPPGRYGYTF. As DNA, the CDR3 is TGTGCCAGCAAGGACCCTCCCGGGAGGTATGGCTACACCTTC.

The chain uses TRBV19 and TRBJ2-1; TRBD1 matches at 9 bases. The germline V gene encodes CDR1 LNHDA and CDR2 SQIVND (reference sequence). The CDR3 spans 14 residues. J gave up 8 bases and V 8 bases, and 10 bases lay outside the gene matches. The CDR3 DNA sequence: TGTGCCAGTTCCCGGACAGGGGTGGTGCATGAGCAGTTCTTC. This sequence encodes CASSRTGVVHEQFF.

V is TRBV5-1 and J is TRBJ2-3; a possible D gene is TRBD1 (6 bases). Trimming shortened V by 2 bases and J by 0 bases, and 13 bases separated the two germline ends. The CDR3 totals 16 residues. Germline CDR1 reads SGHRS; CDR2 reads YFSETQ. The DNA of the CDR3 is TGCGCCAGCAGCTTCGGACAGCCCTTTAGCACAGATACGCAGTATTTT. It is translated as CASSFGQPFSTDTQYF.

In regard to this clone: In the same sample, other DNA sequences code for this CDR3. This chain joins TRBV18 and TRBJ2-1; no definite D call. The V gene's germline CDR1 is KGHSH and CDR2 LQKENI. The CDR3 totals 15 residues. V was trimmed by 1 base and J by 0 bases, leaving 7 bases between them. In DNA, the CDR3 is TGTGCCAGCTCACCACTCGATAGCTCCTACAATGAGCAGTTCTTC. Its protein is CASSPLDSSYNEQFF.

The gene calls are TRBV19 and TRBJ2-7, with D possibly being TRBD1 (6 bases). The germline CDR1 and CDR2 sequences are LNHDA and SQIVND (reference sequence). The CDR3 loop spans 14 amino acids. Trimming left V 3 bases short and J 2 bases short, with 11 bases between. The CDR3: CASSIPGQTYEQYF. In DNA, the CDR3 is TGTGCCAGTAGTATCCCGGGACAAACCTACGAGCAGTACTTC.

The genes are TRBV5-1 and TRBJ1-1; D perhaps matches TRBD1 (5 bases). Germline V lookup: CDR1 SGHRS, CDR2 YFSETQ. The CDR3 runs 14 residues. The germline V and J ends were trimmed by 0 bases and 3 bases, with 9 bases remaining between them. CDR3 protein: CASSLGSGDTEAFF. In nucleotides, the CDR3 is TGCGCCAGCAGCTTGGGATCGGGGGACACTGAAGCTTTCTTT.

The chain is built from TRBV27 and TRBJ2-5; 9 nucleotides agree with TRBD1. Germline-derived CDR1 and CDR2 are MNHEY and SMNVEV (reference sequence). Losses at the gene ends were 4 bases for V and 4 bases for J; bases not matched to a gene: 7. The CDR3 contains 15 residues. The CDR3 DNA is TGTGCCAGCAGTTGGGTTATGGACAGGGGAGAGACCCAGTACTTC. It specifies CASSWVMDRGETQYF.